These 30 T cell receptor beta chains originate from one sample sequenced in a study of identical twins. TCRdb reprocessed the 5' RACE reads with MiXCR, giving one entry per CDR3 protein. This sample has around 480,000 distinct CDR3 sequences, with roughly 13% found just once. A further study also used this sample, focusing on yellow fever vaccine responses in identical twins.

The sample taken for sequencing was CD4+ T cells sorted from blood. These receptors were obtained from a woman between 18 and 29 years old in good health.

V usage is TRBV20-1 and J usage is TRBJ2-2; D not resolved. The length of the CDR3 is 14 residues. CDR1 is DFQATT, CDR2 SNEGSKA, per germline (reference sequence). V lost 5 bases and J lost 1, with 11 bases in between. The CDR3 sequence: CSAYRSLNTGELFF. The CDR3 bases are TGCAGTGCTTACCGATCCCTGAACACCGGGGAGCTGTTTTTT.

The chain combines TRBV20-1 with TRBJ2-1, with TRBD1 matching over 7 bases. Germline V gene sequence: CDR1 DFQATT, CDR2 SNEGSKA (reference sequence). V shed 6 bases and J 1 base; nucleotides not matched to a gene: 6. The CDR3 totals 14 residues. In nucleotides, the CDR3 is TGCAGTGCCCGGGGACAGAAATCCTACAATGAGCAGTTCTTC. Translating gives CSARGQKSYNEQFF.

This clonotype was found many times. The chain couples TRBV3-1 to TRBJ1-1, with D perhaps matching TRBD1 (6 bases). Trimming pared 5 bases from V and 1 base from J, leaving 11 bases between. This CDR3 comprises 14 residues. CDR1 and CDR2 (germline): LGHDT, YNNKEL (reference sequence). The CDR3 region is CASSGRDKNTEAFF. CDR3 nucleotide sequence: TGTGCCAGCAGCGGCCGGGACAAGAACACTGAAGCTTTCTTT.

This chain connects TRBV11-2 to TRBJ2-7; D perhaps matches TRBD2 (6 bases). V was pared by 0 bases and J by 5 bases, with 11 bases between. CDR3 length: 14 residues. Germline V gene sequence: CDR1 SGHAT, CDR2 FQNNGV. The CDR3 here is CASSLDRGRNEQYF. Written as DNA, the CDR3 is TGTGCCAGCAGCTTAGATCGGGGGAGAAACGAGCAGTACTTC.

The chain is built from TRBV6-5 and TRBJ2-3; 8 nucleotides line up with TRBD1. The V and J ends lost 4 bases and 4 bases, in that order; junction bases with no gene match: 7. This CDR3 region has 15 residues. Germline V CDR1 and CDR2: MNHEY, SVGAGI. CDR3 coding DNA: TGTGCCAGCAGTTTTATGACAGGGGTCTCAGATACGCAGTATTTT. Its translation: CASSFMTGVSDTQYF.

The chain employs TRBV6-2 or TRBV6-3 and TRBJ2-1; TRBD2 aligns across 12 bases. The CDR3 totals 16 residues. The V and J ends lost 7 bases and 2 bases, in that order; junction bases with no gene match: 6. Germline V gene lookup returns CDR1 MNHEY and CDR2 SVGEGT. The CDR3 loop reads CASTRLAGDTYNEQFF. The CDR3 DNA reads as TGTGCCAGCACCCGACTAGCGGGAGATACCTACAATGAGCAGTTCTTC.

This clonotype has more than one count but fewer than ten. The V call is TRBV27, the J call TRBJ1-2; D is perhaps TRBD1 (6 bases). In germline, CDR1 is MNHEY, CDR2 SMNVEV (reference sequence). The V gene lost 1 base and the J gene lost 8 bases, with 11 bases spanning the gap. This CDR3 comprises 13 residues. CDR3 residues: CASSLFRGRGYTF. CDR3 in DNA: TGTGCCAGCAGTTTATTCAGGGGAAGAGGCTACACCTTC.

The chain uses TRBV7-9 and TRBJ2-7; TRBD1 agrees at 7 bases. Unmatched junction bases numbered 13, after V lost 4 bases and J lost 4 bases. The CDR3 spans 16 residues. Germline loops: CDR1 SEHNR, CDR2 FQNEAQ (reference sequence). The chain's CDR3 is CASSSSDRVGRYEQYF. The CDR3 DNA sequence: TGTGCCAGCAGCTCCAGTGACAGGGTGGGACGGTACGAGCAGTACTTC.

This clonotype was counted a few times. CDR3 residues: CATSDLIANEQFF. As DNA, the CDR3 is TGTGCCACCAGTGACCTAATAGCAAATGAGCAGTTCTTC. V is TRBV24-1 and J is TRBJ2-1, with no clear D. Germline CDR1 reads KGHDR; CDR2 reads SFDVKD. The CDR3 is 13 amino acids. The V end was cut by 4 bases, the J end by 7 bases, with 10 bases between.

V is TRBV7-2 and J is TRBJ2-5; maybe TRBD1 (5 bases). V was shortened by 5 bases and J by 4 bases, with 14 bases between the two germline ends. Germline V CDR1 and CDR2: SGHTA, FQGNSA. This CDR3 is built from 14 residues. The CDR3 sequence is CASSRDWGPETQYF. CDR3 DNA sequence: TGTGCCAGCAGCCGCGACTGGGGCCCAGAGACCCAGTACTTC.

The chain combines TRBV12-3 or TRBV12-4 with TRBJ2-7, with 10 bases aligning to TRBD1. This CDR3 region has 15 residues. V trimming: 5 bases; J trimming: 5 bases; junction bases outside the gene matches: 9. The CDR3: CASSAQDRGSHEQYF. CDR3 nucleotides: TGTGCCAGCAGTGCACAGGACAGGGGGTCCCACGAGCAGTACTTC.

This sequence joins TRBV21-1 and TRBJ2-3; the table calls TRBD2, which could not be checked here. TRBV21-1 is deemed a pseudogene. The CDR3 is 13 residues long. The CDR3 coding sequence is TGTGCCAGCACCCCTCGCGACACAGATACGCAGTATTTT. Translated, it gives CASTPRDTDTQYF.

The CDR3 sequence: CASGPGGVNTGELFF. CDR3 DNA: TGTGCCAGCGGACCAGGAGGGGTGAACACCGGGGAGCTGTTTTTT. The chain recombines TRBV7-2 with TRBJ2-2; D is possibly TRBD2 (6 bases). CDR1 SGHTA and CDR2 FQGNSA come from the germline V gene. This CDR3 contains 15 residues. V was clipped by 8 bases and J by 1 base, with 14 bases between them. Combining the CDR3 with reference TRBV7-2 and TRBJ2-2 gives the whole variable domain GAGVSQSPSNKVTEKGKDVELRCDPISGHTALYWYRQSLGQGLEFLIYFQGNSAPDKSGLPSDRFSAERTGGSVSTLTIQRTQQEDSAVYLCASGPGGVNTGELFFGEGSRLTVL.

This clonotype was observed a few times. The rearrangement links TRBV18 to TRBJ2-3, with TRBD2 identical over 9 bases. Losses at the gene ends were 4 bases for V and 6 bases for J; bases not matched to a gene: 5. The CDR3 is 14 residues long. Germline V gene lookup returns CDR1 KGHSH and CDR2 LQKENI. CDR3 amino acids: CASSQLAGSDTQYF. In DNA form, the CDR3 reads TGTGCCAGCTCACAGCTAGCGGGATCCGATACGCAGTATTTT.

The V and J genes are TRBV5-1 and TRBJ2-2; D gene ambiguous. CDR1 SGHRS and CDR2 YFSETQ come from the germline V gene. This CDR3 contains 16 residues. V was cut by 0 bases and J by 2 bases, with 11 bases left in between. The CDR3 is CASSLAAGSNTGELFF. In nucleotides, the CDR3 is TGCGCCAGCAGCTTGGCCGCAGGTAGTAACACCGGGGAGCTGTTTTTT.

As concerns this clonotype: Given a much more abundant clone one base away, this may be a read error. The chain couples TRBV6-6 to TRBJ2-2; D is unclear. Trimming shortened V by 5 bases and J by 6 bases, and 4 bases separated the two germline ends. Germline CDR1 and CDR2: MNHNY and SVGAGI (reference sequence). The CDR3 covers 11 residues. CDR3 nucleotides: TGTGCCAGCAGTCACGCCGGGGAGCTGTTTTTT. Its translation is CASSHAGELFF.

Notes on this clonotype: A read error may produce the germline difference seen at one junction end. For the CDR3, the DNA is TGTGCCTGCAGCCCAAGGGGGCTAGCGGGGGGGCCACGGAATGAGCAGTTCTTC. It yields the protein CACSPRGLAGGPRNEQFF. This sequence joins TRBV2 and TRBJ2-1; 12 bases align to TRBD2. CDR3 length: 18 residues. Per germline, CDR1 SNHLY and CDR2 FYNNEI.

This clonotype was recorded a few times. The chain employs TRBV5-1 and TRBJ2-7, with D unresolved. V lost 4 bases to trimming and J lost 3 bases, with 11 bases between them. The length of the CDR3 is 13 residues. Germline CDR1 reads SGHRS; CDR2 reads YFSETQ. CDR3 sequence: CASSPGIGYEQYF. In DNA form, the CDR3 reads TGCGCCAGCAGCCCTGGAATCGGCTACGAGCAGTACTTC.

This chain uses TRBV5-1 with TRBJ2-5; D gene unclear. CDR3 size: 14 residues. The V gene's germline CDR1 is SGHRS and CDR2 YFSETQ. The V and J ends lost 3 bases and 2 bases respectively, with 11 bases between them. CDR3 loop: CASSSNTGQETQYF. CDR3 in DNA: TGCGCCAGCAGCTCGAATACCGGACAAGAGACCCAGTACTTC.

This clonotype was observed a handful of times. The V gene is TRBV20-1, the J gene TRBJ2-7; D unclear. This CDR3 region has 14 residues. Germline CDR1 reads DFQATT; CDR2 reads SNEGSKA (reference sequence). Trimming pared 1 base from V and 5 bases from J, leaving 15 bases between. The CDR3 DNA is TGCAGTGCTAGAGTGATCCGAGCTCCCGACGAGCAGTACTTC. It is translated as CSARVIRAPDEQYF.

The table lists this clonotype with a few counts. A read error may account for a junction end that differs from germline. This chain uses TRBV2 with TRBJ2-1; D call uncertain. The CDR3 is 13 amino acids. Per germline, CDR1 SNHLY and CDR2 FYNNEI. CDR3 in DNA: TGTGCCAGCAGTGAGTATCCGGCCGCTCACCCGGTCTTC. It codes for CASSEYPAAHPVF.

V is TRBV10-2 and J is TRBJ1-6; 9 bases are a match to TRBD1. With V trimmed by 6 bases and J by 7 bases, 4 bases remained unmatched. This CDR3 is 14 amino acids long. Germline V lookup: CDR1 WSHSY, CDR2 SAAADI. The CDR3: CASSAQGANSPLHF. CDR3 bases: TGCGCCAGCAGCGCACAGGGGGCAAATTCACCCCTCCACTTT.

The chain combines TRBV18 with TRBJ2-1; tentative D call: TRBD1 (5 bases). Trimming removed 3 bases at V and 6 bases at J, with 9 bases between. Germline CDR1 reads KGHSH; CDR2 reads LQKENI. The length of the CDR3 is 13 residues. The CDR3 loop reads CASSPQGFNEQFF. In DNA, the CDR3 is TGTGCCAGCTCACCCCAGGGTTTCAATGAGCAGTTCTTC.

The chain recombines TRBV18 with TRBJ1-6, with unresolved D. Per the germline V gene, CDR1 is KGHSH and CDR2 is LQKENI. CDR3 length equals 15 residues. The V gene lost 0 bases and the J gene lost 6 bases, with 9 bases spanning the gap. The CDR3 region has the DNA TGTGCCAGCTCACCACCGAGGGATTTTAATTCACCCCTCCACTTT. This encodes CASSPPRDFNSPLHF. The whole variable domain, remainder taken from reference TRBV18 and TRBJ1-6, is NAGVMQNPRHLVRRRGQEARLRCSPMKGHSHVYWYRQLPEEGLKFMVYLQKENIIDESGMPKERFSAEFPKEGPSILRIQQVVRGDSAAYFCASSPPRDFNSPLHFGNGTRLTVT.

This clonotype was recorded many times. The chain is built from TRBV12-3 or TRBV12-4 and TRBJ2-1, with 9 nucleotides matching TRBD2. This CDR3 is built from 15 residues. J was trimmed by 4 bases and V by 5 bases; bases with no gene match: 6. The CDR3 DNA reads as TGTGCCAGCAGTAAAAGCGGGGGGCCATACAATGAGCAGTTCTTC. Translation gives CASSKSGGPYNEQFF.

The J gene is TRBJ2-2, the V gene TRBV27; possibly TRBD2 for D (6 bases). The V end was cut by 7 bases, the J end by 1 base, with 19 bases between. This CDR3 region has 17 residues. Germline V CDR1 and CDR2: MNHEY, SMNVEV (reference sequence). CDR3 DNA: TGTGCCAGCACCTCCCTACTAGCCATGGAGAACACCGGGGAGCTGTTTTTT. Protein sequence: CASTSLLAMENTGELFF.

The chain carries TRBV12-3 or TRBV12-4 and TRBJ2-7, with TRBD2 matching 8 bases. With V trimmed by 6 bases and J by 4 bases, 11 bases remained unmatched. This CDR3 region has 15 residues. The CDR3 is CASSRGGSGTYEQYF. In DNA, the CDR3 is TGTGCCAGCAGCCGAGGGGGTAGCGGGACATACGAGCAGTACTTC.

The CDR3, as DNA: TGCAGCAGCGAGGGACTAGCGGGACGATCCTCCTACGAGCAGTACTTC. Translating it yields CSSEGLAGRSSYEQYF. The chain joins TRBV20-1 to TRBJ2-7, with TRBD2 identical over 13 bases. In germline, CDR1 is DFQATT, CDR2 SNEGSKA (reference sequence). This CDR3 has 16 residues.

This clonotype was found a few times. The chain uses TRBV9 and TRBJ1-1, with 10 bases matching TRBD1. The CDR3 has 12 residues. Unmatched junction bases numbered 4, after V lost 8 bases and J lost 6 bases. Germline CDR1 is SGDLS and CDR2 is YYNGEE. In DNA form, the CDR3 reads TGTGCCAGTAAGGACAGGGGGGCTGAAGCTTTCTTT. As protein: CASKDRGAEAFF.

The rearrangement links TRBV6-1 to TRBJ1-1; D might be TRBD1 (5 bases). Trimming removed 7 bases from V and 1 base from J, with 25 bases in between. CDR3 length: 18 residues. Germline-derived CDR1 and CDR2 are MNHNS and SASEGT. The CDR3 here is CASIPYGWGGRGNTEAFF. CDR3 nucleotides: TGTGCCAGCATTCCTTACGGATGGGGGGGAAGAGGGAACACTGAAGCTTTCTTT.